This TCR beta chain stems from a study of cytomegalovirus exposure and HLA in healthy donors. 13 Jbeta primers and 60 Vbeta primers were used for the PCR. Generated by immunoSEQ multiplex PCR, the TCRdb table keeps only in-frame clones and is missing some. The sample shows 77,000 or so clones, approximately 71% of them seen only once. The V segment lost 4 bases and the J segment 0 bases; nucleotides outside the gene matches: 14. The CDR3 spans 19 residues. Germline V lookup: CDR1 SGHNT, CDR2 YYREEE (reference sequence). Sequenced material: PBMCs. This sequence was found in a middle-aged woman in good health and CMV-seronegative. The chain is built from TRBV5-4 and TRBJ2-3; TRBD2 agrees at 10 bases. The CDR3 nucleotides are TGTGCCAGCAGCCCGGGACGGACTAGCGGACGATTTAGCACAGATACGCAGTATTTT. Residues: CASSPGRTSGRFSTDTQYF.